This is a list of T cell receptor beta chains from one sample in a study of T-cell memory formation after mild COVID-19. TCRdb called the 5' RACE reads again in MiXCR, with one record for every CDR3 protein. The sample consists of 300,000 to 400,000 distinct CDR3 sequences, roughly an eighth of them appearing once. The sequenced sample was PBMCs or a T cell subset sorted from them (not recorded which). Receptor source: a man aged 18 to 35 who had mild COVID-19 (a few samples of this study predate the infection). Cell type and time point are not known. The CDR3 runs from the conserved cysteine through the conserved F or W.

V gene,J gene,CDR3 protein
TRBV5-1,TRBJ2-5,CATLISETQYF
TRBV6-2/TRBV6-3,TRBJ2-3,CASKSGRSTDTQYF
TRBV6-4,TRBJ2-1,CASSEAGGSYNEQFF
TRBV27,TRBJ2-3,CASSLSASYTDTQYF
TRBV5-6,TRBJ2-7,CASSRLERMTYEQYF
TRBV28,TRBJ2-5,CASRKRTARGETQYF
TRBV4-1,TRBJ2-7,CASSPSTSPSWGEQYF
TRBV7-8,TRBJ1-4,CASTLGTLVLGEKLFF
TRBV7-6,TRBJ1-1,CASSLASGWGDTEAFF
TRBV7-9,TRBJ2-7,CASSFWGQGRIEQYF
TRBV5-1,TRBJ2-5,CASRLTGYGETQYF
TRBV15,TRBJ2-5,CATRGVWSNQETQYF
TRBV12-3/TRBV12-4,TRBJ1-5,CASSFGQGASQPQHF
TRBV11-1,TRBJ2-3,CASSPKRGGFADTQYF
TRBV7-2,TRBJ2-1,CASSSGGTEYNEQFF
TRBV6-5,TRBJ2-7,CASSRRDRGYEQYF
TRBV28,TRBJ2-1,CASTPLWNEQFF
TRBV7-2,TRBJ1-6,CASSLGRPGDSPLHF
TRBV20-1,TRBJ2-1,CSAPPGLAGVKSYNEQFF
TRBV9,TRBJ2-1,CASSVSGGYNEQFF
TRBV6-5,TRBJ1-2,CASRDGGGGGYGYTF
TRBV12-3/TRBV12-4,TRBJ1-1,CASSRAPGNTEAFF
TRBV7-2,TRBJ2-2,CASSLVPQFTGELFF
TRBV18,TRBJ2-3,CASSPWDTQYF
TRBV6-2/TRBV6-3,TRBJ2-7,CASSYTEQTGTYEQYF
TRBV20-1,TRBJ1-1,CSAVYPGRMNTEAFF
TRBV4-3,TRBJ1-1,CASSQSGGYNTEAFF
TRBV20-1,TRBJ2-6,CSATQGAGANVLTF
TRBV9,TRBJ1-6,CASSPQPSYNSPLHF
TRBV27,TRBJ2-3,CASTPSVSLDTQYF
TRBV6-6,TRBJ1-3,CASNRQGVTGNTIYF
TRBV4-3,TRBJ2-3,CASSQVAHRADTQYF
TRBV11-3,TRBJ2-1,CASSLFLGVEQFF
TRBV4-1,TRBJ2-7,CASRGGSSSYEQYF
TRBV5-1,TRBJ2-5,CASSPGTHQETQYF
TRBV29-1,TRBJ1-1,CIGSWDTEAFF
TRBV20-1,TRBJ1-6,CSARAWRINSPLHF
TRBV19,TRBJ2-3,CASSLTDSPDTQYF
TRBV27,TRBJ2-7,CASSLRWGNSYEQYF
TRBV15,TRBJ2-3,CATSRRTTPDTQYF
TRBV14,TRBJ2-7,CASSRWTGSSYEQYF
TRBV7-2,TRBJ2-1,CASTPWTVHSYNEQFF
TRBV4-1,TRBJ1-1,CASSQDWGQTEAFF
TRBV7-2,TRBJ1-2,CASSSPTGYRWGYTF
TRBV4-3,TRBJ2-3,CASSHIPSGGAHTQYF
TRBV7-6,TRBJ2-7,CASSPQGNSYEQYF
TRBV20-1,TRBJ2-1,CSAQSGYNEQFF
TRBV6-5,TRBJ1-5,CASSYTLGQPQHF
TRBV30,TRBJ2-5,CARAGGSQETQYF
TRBV5-1,TRBJ2-7,CASTSLADYEQYF
TRBV4-2,TRBJ2-3,CASSPLGQSTDTQYF
TRBV6-5,TRBJ1-1,CASRSESIEAFF
TRBV5-1,TRBJ2-6,CASSLRGGGANVLTF
TRBV3-1,TRBJ2-5,CASSRGERRETQYF
TRBV7-9,TRBJ1-1,CASVLDRNTEAFF